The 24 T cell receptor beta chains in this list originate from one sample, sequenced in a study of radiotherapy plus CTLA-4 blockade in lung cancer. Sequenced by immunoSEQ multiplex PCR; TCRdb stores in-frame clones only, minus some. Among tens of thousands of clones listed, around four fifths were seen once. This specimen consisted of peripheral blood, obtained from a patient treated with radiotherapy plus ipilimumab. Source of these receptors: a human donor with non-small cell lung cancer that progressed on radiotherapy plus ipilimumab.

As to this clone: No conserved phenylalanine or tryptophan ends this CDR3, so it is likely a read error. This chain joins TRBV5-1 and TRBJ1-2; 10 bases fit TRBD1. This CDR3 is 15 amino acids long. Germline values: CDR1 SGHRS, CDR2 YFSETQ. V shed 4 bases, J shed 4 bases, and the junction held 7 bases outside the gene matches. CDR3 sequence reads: CASSGDRGSTYGYTL. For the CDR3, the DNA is TGCGCCAGCAGCGGGGACAGGGGATCCACCTATGGCTACACCCTC.

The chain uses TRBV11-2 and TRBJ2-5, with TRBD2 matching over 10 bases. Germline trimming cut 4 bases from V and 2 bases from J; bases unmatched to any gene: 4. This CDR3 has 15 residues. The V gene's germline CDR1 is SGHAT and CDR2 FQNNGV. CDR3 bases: TGTGCCAGCAGCTCCCGGACTAGCGGTCAAGAGACCCAGTACTTC. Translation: CASSSRTSGQETQYF.

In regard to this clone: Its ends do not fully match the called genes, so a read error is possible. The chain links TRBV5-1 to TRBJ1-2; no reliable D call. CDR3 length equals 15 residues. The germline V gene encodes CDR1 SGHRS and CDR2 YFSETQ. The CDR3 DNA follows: TGCGCCAGCAGCTCCGATACCGTGGCCGGGTCTCATTTCAACTTC. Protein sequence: CASSSDTVAGSHFNF.

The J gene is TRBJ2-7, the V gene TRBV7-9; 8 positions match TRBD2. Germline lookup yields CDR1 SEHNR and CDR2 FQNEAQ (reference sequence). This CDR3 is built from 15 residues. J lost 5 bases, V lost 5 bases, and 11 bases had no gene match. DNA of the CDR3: TGTGCCAGCAGCCGGCGAGCGGGAGTCATCCACGAGCAGTACTTC. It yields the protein CASSRRAGVIHEQYF.

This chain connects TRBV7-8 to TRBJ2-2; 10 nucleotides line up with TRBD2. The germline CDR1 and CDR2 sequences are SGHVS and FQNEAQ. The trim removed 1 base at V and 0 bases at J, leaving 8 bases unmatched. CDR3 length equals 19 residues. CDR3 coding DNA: TGTGCCAGCAGCTTAGATGGCCTAGCGGGAGCCGCGAACACCGGGGAGCTGTTTTTT. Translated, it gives CASSLDGLAGAANTGELFF.

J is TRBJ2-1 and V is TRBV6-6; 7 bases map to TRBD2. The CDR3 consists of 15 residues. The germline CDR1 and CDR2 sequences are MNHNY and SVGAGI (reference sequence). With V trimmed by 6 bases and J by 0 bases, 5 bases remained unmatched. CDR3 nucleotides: TGTGCCAGCAGAATAGGCGGGAGCTCCTACAATGAGCAGTTCTTC. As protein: CASRIGGSSYNEQFF.

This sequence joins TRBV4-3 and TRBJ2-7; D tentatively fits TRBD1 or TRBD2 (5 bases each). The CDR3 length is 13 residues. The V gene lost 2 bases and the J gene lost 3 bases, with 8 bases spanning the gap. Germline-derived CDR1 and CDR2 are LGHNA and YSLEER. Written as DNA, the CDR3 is TGCGCCAGCAGCCAAAGGGACGGCTACGAGCAGTACTTC. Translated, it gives CASSQRDGYEQYF.

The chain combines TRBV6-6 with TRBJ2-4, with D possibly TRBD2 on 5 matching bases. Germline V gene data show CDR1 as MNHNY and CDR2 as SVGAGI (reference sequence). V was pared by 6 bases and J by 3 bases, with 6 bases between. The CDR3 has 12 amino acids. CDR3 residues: CASSEGKNIQYF. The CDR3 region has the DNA TGTGCCAGCAGCGAGGGCAAAAACATTCAGTACTTC.

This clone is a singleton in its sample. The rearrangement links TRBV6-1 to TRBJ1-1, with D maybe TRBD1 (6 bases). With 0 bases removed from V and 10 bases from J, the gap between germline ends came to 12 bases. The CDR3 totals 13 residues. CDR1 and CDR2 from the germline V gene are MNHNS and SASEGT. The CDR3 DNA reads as TGTGCCAGCAGTGAAGCTCGGGGGCGCAGAGCTTTCTTT. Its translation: CASSEARGRRAFF.

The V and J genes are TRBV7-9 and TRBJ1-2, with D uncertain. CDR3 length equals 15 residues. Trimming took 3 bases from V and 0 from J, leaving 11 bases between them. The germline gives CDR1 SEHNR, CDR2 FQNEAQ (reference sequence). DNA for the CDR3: TGTGCCAGCAGCTTCCAAACCTTAGCTAACTATGGCTACACCTTC. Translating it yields CASSFQTLANYGYTF.

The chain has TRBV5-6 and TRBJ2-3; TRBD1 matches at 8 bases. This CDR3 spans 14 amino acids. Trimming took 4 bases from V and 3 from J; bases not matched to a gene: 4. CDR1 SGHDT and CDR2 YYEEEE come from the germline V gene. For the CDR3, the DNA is TGTGCCAGCAGCGCACGGACAGGGACAGATACGCAGTATTTT. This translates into CASSARTGTDTQYF.

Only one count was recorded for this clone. CDR3 region: CASSPRQGDDPYEQYF. The CDR3 nucleotides read TGTGCCAGCAGCCCAAGACAGGGGGATGACCCCTACGAGCAGTACTTC. This chain connects TRBV7-2 to TRBJ2-7, with TRBD1 matching over 9 bases. In germline, CDR1 is SGHTA, CDR2 FQGNSA. J lost 2 bases, V lost 5 bases, and 10 bases had no gene match. The CDR3 runs to 16 residues.

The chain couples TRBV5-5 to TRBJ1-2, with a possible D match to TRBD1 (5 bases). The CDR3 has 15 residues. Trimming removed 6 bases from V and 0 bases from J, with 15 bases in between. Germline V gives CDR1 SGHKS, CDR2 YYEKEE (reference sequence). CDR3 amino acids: CASTVGAGSNYGYTF. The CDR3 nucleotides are TGTGCCAGCACCGTCGGGGCAGGTTCTAACTATGGCTACACCTTC.

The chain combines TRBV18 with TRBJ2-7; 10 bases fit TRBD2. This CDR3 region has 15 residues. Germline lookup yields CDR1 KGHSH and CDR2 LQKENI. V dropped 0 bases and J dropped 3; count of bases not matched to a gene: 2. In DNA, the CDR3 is TGTGCCAGCTCACCACCACGGACTAGCGGCTACGAGCAGTACTTC. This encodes CASSPPRTSGYEQYF. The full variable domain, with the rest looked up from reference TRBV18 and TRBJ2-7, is NAGVMQNPRHLVRRRGQEARLRCSPMKGHSHVYWYRQLPEEGLKFMVYLQKENIIDESGMPKERFSAEFPKEGPSILRIQQVVRGDSAAYFCASSPPRTSGYEQYFGPGTRLTVT.

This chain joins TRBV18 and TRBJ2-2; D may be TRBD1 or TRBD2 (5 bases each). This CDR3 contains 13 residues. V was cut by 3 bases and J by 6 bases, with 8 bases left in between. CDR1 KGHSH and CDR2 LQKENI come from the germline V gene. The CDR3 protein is CASSPPGPGELFF. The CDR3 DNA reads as TGTGCCAGCTCACCGCCGGGGCCCGGGGAGCTGTTTTTT.

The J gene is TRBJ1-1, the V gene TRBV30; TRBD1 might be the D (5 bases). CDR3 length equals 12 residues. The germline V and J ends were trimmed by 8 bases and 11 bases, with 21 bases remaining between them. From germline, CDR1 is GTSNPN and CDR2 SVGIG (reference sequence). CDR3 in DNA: TGTGCCCTGTCCTATAGGTCGAGGGGTGCTTTCTTT. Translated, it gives CALSYRSRGAFF.

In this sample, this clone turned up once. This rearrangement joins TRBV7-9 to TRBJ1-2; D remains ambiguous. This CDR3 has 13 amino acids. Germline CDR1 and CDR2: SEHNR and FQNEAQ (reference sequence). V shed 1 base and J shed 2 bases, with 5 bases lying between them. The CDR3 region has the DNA TGTGCCAGCAGCTTAGGCTTCAACTATGGCTACACCTTC. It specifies CASSLGFNYGYTF.

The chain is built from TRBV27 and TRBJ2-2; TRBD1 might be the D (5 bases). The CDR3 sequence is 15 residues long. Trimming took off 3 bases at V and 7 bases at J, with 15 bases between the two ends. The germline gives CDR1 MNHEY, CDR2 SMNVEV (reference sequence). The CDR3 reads CASSFSRALGGELFF. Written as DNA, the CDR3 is TGTGCCAGCAGTTTTAGCAGGGCCCTCGGCGGGGAGCTGTTTTTT.

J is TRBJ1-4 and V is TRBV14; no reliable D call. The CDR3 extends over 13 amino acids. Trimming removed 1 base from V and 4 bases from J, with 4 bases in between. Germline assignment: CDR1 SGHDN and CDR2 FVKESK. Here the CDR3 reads CASSQGINEKLFF. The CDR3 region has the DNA TGTGCCAGCAGCCAAGGAATTAATGAAAAACTGTTTTTT. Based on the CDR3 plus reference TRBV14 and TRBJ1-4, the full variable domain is EAGVTQFPSHSVIEKGQTVTLRCDPISGHDNLYWYRRVMGKEIKFLLHFVKESKQDESGMPNNRFLAERTGGTYSTLKVQPAELEDSGVYFCASSQGINEKLFFGSGTQLSVL.

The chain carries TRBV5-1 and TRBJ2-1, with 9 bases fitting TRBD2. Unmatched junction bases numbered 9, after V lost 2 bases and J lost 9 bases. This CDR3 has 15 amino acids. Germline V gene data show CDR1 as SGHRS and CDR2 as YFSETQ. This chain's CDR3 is CASSLGLAGKAEQFF. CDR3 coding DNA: TGCGCCAGCAGCTTAGGGCTAGCGGGGAAGGCTGAGCAGTTCTTC.

In nucleotides, the CDR3 is TGTGCCAGCAGCTCGGACAGGGCCTTCGGGACAGATACGCAGTATTTT. This sequence encodes CASSSDRAFGTDTQYF. The chain links TRBV5-6 to TRBJ2-3; 8 nucleotides agree with TRBD1. This CDR3 spans 16 amino acids. Looked up from germline, CDR1 is SGHDT and CDR2 is YYEEEE. V shed 3 bases, J shed 3 bases, and the junction held 9 bases outside the gene matches.

The CDR3 bases are TGTGCCAGCAGTTTCCCCTCTGGGGCCAACGTCCTGACTTTC. It yields the protein CASSFPSGANVLTF. This sequence joins TRBV28 and TRBJ2-6; no firm D call. Germline lookup yields CDR1 MDHEN and CDR2 SYDVKM. The CDR3 extends over 14 amino acids. The ends were cut back, 3 bases at V and 0 bases at J, with 3 bases in the middle. Drawing the rest from reference TRBV28 and TRBJ2-6, the complete variable domain is DVKVTQSSRYLVKRTGEKVFLECVQDMDHENMFWYRQDPGLGLRLIYFSYDVKMKEKGDIPEGYSVSREKKERFSLILESASTNQTSMYLCASSFPSGANVLTFGAGSRLTVL.

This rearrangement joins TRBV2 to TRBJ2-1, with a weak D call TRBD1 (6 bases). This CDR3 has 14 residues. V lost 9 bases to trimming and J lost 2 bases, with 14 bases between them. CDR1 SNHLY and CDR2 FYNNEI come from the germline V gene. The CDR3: CASSIGQTYNEQFF. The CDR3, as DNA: TGTGCCAGTTCGATCGGACAGACCTACAATGAGCAGTTCTTC.

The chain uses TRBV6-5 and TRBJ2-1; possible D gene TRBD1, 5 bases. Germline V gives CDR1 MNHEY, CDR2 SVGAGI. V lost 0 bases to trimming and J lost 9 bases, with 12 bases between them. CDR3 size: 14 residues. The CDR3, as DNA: TGTGCCAGCAGTTACTCGAGGACATACCTTGAGCAGTTCTTC. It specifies CASSYSRTYLEQFF.